The text below deals with one TCR beta chain. These data come from a study of T-cell reconstitution after alpha-beta-depleted transplantation in children. The library targeted TCRbeta and was prepared with unique molecular identifiers. TCRdb recomputed calls from the PCR reads with MiXCR, one row per CDR3 protein. In the table there are about 340,000 distinct CDR3 sequences, about an eighth of which are singletons. The CDR3 is 14 residues long. V gave up 10 bases and J gave up 5 bases, with 20 bases separating them. Germline assignment: CDR1 ENHRY and CDR2 SYGVKD. Material: PBMCs, obtained from the stem cell graft. The V gene is TRBV10-3, the J gene TRBJ2-5; D tentatively reads TRBD1 or TRBD2 (7 bases each). The sequence derives from a human donor who donated a stem cell graft to a child with Fanconi anemia. The CDR3 is CATAGGGDKETQYF. The CDR3 DNA follows: TGTGCCACCGCAGGGGGGGGGGATAAGGAGACCCAGTACTTC.